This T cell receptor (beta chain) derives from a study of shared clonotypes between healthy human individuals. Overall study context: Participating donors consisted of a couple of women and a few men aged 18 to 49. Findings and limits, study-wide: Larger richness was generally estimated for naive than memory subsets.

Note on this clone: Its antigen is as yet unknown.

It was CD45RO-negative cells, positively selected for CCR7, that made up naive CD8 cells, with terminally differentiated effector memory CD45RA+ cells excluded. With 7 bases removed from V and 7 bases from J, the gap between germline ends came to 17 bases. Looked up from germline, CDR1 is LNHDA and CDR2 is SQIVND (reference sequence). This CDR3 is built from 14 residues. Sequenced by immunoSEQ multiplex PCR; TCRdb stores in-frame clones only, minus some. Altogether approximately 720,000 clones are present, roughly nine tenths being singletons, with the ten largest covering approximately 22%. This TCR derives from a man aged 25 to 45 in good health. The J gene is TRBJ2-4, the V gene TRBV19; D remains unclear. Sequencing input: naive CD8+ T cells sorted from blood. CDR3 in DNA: TGTGCCAGTAACGATGGGGATGATTTGAACATTCAGTACTTC. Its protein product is CASNDGDDLNIQYF. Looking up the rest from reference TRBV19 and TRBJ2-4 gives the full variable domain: DGGITQSPKYLFRKEGQNVTLSCEQNLNHDAMYWYRQDPGQGLRLIYYSQIVNDFQKGDIAEGYSVSREKKESFPLTVTSAQKNPTAFYLCASNDGDDLNIQYFGAGTRLSVL.